This TCR beta chain was obtained from a study of blood T cell repertoires in COVID-19. Sequenced by immunoSEQ multiplex PCR; TCRdb stores in-frame clones only, minus some. The sample contains some 200,000 clones, 80% to 85% of which appear only once. Germline CDR1 reads SGHNT; CDR2 reads YENEEA. V gave up 1 base and J gave up 13 bases; unmatched junction bases: 10. The CDR3 covers 15 residues. This clonotype was obtained from a human donor with acute or convalescent COVID-19. The donor label of this sample is uncertain. The material sequenced was peripheral blood. The V call is TRBV11-3, the J call TRBJ1-6; 7 bases align to TRBD1. CDR3 loop: CASSLVGTAFYPLHF. The CDR3 DNA reads TGTGCCAGCAGCTTAGTTGGGACAGCGTTTTATCCCCTCCACTTT.